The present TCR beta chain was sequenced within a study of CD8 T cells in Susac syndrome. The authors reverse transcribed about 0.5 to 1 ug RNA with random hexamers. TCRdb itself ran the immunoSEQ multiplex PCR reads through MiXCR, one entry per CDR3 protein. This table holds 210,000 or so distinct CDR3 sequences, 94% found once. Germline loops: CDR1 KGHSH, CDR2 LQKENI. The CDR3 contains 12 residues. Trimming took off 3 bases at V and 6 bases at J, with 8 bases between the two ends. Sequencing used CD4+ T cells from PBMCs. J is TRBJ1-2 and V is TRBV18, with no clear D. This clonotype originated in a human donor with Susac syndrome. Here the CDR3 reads CASSPAIDGYTF. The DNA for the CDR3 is TGTGCCAGCTCACCGGCAATCGATGGCTACACCTTC.